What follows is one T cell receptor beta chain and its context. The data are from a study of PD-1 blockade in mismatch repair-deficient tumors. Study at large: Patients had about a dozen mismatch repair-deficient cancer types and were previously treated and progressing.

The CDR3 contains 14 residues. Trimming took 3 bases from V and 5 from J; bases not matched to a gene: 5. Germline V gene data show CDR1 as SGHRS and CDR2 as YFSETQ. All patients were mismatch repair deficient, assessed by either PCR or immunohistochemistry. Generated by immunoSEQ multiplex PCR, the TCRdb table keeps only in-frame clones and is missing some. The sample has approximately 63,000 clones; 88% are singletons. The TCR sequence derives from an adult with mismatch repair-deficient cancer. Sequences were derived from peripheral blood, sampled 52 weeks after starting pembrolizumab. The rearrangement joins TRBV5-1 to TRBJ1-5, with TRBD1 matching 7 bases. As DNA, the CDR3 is TGCGCCAGCAGCTGGGGCGACAGGGATCAGCCCCAGCATTTT. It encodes CASSWGDRDQPQHF.